This TCR beta chain was sequenced in a study of CD8+CD57+ T cells in acquired aplastic anemia. Points from the study as a whole: Patients and controls shared some 30 CD8+ CDR3 sequences, highly expressed in patients.

The sequenced patients had an expansion of CD8+CD57+ cells seen by flow cytometry. Concerning this clonotype: What it binds is unknown.

The template for TCR beta VDJ and CDR3 sequence profiling was genomic DNA. MiXCR, applied by TCRdb to the reads, yields one record per CDR3 protein. The sample consists of more than 150,000 distinct CDR3 sequences, about 50% of them appearing once. Trimming pared 5 bases from V and 4 bases from J, leaving 15 bases between. Germline lookup yields CDR1 LNHDA and CDR2 SQIVND (reference sequence). This CDR3 spans 14 amino acids. J is TRBJ2-7 and V is TRBV19, with D possibly matching TRBD1 (8 bases). This sequence originates from a human donor with aplastic anemia. The sample consisted of sorted CD4+, CD8+, or CD8+CD57+ T cells (not recorded which) from PBMCs. The CDR3 here is CASSVGQGGYEQYF. The CDR3 coding sequence is TGTGCCAGTAGTGTCGGACAGGGAGGGTACGAGCAGTACTTC.